This paragraph covers one TCR beta chain sequence. This clonotype was recorded a few times. Its antigen is currently not known. No much larger clonotype is one base removed from it; base qualities were not supplied. This was a case-control study nested in a cohort of healthcare workers in London, UK, who had nasopharyngeal swab PCR tests and blood samples taken every week. Healthcare workers were enrolled in the week of the UK lockdown, from 23 to 31 March 2020, and were followed every week for up to roughly 16 weeks. To prepare the library, 5' RACE was applied. Data came from a NextSeq 500. In the TCR library protocol, unique molecular identifiers were attached to individual cDNA molecules to correct for PCR bias and sequencing error. Both TCR alpha and beta chains were sequenced, and tight co-correlation was observed between alpha and beta sequence abundances in each sample. Turning to the authors' computational methods: V gene, J gene and CDR3 annotation of TCR sequences was performed with Decombinator V4. Expanded TCRs were defined as changing significantly between any two time points under a Poisson model with p below 0.0001. TCR abundances were normalised to the total number of TCRs sequenced per sample and were expressed as counts per million. TRAV1-2 paired with TRAJ12, TRAJ20 or TRAJ33 defined MAIT TCRs, while TRAV10 paired with TRAJ18 defined iNKT TCRs. VDJdb, accessed on 1 November 2021, was searched for TCRs annotated for CMV, EBV and SARS-CoV-2, and TCRs annotated for more than one antigen were excluded. The public reads were reanalyzed by TCRdb: fastp trimming at Q25, MiXCR alignment, in-frame beta chains only. Each entry merges the rows of one CDR3 protein and shows their most common DNA and genes. What appears here as the V and J calls and clone size reflects TCRdb's work, not the paper's. The sample table records more than 65,000 distinct CDR3 sequences; about 13% of these occur just once. The ten largest clones take up about 5% of the sample.

These data belong to a study of early T cells in non-severe SARS-CoV-2 infection (dated by TCRdb to the early 2020s). For context, the study as a whole: TCR sequencing used bulk RNA from unsorted whole blood, so alpha and beta chains could not be paired.

For this chain, trimming is 7 bases at the V end and 3 bases at the J end, and the number of junction bases without a gene match is 3. The germline V gene encodes CDR1 SQVTM and CDR2 ANQGSEA. Including cysteine and phenylalanine, the CDR3 has 12 amino acids. This entry keeps only the CDR3 DNA: 36 bases, framed from base 1. General findings and caveats noted by the study authors: VDJdb matching was skewed toward anti-spike CD8 responses and likely underestimated virus-specific expansions by missing private and CD4 specificities.

Here the chain combines TRBV29-1 and TRBJ1-2, and 9 bases in between align with TRBD1. The sequencing input was whole blood. The TCR was taken from an adult who was a healthcare worker with PCR-confirmed SARS-CoV-2 infection or an uninfected control (not recorded which). The CDR3 region reads CSGRTGDYGYTF. The DNA is as follows: TGCAGCGGCCGGACAGGGGACTATGGCTACACCTTC.